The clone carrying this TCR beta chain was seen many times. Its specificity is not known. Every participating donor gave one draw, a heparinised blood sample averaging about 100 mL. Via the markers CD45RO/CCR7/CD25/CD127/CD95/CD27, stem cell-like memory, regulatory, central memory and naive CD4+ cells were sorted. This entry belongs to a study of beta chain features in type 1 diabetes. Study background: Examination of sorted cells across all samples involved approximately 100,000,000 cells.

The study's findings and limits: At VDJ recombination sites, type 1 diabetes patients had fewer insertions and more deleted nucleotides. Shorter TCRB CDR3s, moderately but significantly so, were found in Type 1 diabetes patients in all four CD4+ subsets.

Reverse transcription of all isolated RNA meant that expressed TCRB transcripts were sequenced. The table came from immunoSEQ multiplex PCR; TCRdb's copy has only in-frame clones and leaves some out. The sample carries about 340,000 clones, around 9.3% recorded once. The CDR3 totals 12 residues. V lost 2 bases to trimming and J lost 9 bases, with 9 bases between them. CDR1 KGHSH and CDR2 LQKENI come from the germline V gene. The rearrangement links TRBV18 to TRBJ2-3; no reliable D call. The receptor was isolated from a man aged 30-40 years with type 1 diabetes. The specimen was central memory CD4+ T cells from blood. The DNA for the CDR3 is TGTGCCAGCTCACCAATGAGCGACACGCAGTATTTT. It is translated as CASSPMSDTQYF.